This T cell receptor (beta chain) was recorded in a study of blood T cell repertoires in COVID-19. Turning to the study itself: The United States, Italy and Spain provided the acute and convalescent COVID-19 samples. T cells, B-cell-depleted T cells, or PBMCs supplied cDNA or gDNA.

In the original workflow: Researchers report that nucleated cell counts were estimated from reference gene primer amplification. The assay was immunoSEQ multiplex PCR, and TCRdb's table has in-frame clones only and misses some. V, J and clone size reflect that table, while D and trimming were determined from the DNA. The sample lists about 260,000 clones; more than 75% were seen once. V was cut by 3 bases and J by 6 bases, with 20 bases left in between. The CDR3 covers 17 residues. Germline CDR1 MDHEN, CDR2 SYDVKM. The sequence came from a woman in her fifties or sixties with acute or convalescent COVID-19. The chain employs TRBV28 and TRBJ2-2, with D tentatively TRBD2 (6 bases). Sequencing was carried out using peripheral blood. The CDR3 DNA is TGTGCCAGCAGTTTTGGCGGAGGGATTGGTTTGGCCGGGGAGCTGTTTTTT. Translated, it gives CASSFGGGIGLAGELFF.